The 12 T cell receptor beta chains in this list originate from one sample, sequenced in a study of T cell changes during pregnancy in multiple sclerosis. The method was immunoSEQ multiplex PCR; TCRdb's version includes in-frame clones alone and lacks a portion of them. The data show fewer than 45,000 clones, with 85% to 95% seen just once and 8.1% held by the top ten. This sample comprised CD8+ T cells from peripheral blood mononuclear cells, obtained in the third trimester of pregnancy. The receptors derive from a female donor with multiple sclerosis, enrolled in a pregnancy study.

This CDR3 reads CASSQRASNYEQYF. In DNA, the CDR3 is TGCGCCAGCAGCCAGCGGGCGTCCAACTACGAGCAGTACTTC. This chain connects TRBV4-3 to TRBJ2-7, with D maybe TRBD2 (5 bases). V lost 3 bases, J lost 3 bases, and 12 bases lay in between. CDR1 is LGHNA and CDR2 is YSLEER in the germline V gene. CDR3 length equals 14 residues.

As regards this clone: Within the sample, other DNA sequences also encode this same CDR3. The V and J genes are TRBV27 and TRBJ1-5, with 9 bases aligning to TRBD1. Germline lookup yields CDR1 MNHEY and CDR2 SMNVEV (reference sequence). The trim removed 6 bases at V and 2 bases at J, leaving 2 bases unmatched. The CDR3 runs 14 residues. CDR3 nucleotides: TGTGCCAGCAGCGACAGGGGGGGCAATCAGCCCCAGCATTTT. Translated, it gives CASSDRGGNQPQHF.

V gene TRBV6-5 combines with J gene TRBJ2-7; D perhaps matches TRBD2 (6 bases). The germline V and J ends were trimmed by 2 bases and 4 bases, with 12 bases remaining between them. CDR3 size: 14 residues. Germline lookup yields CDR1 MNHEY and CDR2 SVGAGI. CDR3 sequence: CASSYAGTDYEQYF. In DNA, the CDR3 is TGTGCCAGCAGTTACGCGGGAACAGATTACGAGCAGTACTTC.

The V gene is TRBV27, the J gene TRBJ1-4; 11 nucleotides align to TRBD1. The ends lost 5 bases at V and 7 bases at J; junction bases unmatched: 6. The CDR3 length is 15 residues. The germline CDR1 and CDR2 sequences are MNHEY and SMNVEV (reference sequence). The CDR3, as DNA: TGTGCCAGCAGTCTTCGGACAGGGGGCTTTGAAAAACTGTTTTTT. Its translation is CASSLRTGGFEKLFF.

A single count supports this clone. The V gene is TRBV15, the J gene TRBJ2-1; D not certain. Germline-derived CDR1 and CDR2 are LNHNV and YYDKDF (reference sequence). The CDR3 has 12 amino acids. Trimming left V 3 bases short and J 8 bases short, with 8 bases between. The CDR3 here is CATSSTGDEQFF. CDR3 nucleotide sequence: TGTGCCACCAGCAGTACGGGTGATGAGCAGTTCTTC.

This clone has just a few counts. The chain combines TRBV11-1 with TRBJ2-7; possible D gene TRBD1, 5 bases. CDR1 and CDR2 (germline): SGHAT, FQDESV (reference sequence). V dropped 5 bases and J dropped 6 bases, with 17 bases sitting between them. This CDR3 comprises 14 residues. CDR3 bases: TGTGCCAGCAGCCGAGCAGGGAATTCCGCCGAGCAGTACTTC. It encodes CASSRAGNSAEQYF.

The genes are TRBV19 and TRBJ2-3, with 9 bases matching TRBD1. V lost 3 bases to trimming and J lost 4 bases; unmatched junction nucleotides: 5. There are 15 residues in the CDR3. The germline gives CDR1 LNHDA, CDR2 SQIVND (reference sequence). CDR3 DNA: TGTGCCAGTAGTATCCTGGACAGGGGTCCAGATACGCAGTATTTT. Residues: CASSILDRGPDTQYF.

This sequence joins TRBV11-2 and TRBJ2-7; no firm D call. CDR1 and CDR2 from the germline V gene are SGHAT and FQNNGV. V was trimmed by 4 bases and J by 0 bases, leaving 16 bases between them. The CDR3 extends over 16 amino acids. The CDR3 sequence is CASSYIYSITSYEQYF. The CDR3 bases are TGTGCCAGCAGCTATATATATAGCATTACCTCCTACGAGCAGTACTTC.

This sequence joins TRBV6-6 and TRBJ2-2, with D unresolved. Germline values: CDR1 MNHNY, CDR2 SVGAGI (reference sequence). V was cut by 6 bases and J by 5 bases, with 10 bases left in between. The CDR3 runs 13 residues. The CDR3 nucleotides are TGTGCCAGCAGCCCTCTAGGTACCGGGGAGCTGTTTTTT. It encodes CASSPLGTGELFF.

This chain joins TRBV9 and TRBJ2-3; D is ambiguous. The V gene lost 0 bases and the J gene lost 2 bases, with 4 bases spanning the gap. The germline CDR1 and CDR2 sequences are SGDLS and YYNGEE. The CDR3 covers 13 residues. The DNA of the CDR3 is TGTGCCAGCAGCGTAGCGGTCACAGATACGCAGTATTTT. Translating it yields CASSVAVTDTQYF.

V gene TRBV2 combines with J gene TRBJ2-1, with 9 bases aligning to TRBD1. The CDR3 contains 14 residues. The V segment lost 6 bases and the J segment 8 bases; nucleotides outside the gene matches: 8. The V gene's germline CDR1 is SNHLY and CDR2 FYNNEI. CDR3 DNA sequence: TGTGCCAGCAGGGGGGGGACAGGGAGGGATGAGCAGTTCTTC. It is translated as CASRGGTGRDEQFF.

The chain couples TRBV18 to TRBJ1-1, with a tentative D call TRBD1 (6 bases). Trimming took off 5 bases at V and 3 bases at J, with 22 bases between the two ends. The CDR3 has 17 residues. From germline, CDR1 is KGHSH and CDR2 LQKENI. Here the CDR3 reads CASSSRGSGAGDTEAFF. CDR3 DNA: TGTGCCAGCTCATCAAGGGGGTCAGGGGCAGGAGACACTGAAGCTTTCTTT.